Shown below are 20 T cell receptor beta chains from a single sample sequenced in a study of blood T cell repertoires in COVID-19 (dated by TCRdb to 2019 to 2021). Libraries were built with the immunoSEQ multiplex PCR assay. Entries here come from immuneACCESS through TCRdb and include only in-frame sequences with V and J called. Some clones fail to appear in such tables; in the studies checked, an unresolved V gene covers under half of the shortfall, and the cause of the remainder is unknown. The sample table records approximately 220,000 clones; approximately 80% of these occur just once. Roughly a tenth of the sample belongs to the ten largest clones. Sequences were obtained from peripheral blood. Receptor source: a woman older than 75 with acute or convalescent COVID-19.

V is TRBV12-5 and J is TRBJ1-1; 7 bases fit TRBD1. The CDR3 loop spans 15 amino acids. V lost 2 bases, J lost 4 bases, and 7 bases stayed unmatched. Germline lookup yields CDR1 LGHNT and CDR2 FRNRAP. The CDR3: CASGLPQGEVTEAFF. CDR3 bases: TGTGCTAGTGGTTTGCCCCAGGGGGAGGTCACTGAAGCTTTCTTT. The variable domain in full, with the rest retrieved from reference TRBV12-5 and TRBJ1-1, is DARVTQTPRHKVTEMGQEVTMRCQPILGHNTVFWYRQTMMQGLELLAYFRNRAPLDDSGMPKDRFSAEMPDATLATLKIQPSEPRDSAVYFCASGLPQGEVTEAFFGQGTRLTVV.

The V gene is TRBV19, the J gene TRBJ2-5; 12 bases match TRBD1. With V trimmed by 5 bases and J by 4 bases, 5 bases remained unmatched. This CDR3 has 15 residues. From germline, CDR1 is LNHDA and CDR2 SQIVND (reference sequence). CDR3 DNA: TGTGCCAGTAGTTTGGGACAGGGGGCTTCAGAGACCCAGTACTTC. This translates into CASSLGQGASETQYF.

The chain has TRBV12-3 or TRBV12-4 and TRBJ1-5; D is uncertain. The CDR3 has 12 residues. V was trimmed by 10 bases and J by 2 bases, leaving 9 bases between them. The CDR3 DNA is TGTGCCATTCGCCAGGGCAATCAGCCCCAGCATTTT. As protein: CAIRQGNQPQHF.

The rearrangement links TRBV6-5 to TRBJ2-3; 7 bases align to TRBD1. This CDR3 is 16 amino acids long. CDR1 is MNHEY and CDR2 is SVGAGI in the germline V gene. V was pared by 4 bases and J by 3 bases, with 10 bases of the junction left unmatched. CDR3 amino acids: CASSFYFGTETDTQYF. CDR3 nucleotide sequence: TGTGCCAGCAGTTTCTACTTCGGGACAGAAACAGATACGCAGTATTTT.

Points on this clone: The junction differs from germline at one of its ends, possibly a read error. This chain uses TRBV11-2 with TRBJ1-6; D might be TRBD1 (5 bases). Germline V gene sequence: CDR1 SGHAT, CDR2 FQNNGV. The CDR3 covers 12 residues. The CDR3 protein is CASSEGVGLSDF. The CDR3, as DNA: TGTGCCAGCAGCGAAGGGGTGGGCCTATCCGACTTT.

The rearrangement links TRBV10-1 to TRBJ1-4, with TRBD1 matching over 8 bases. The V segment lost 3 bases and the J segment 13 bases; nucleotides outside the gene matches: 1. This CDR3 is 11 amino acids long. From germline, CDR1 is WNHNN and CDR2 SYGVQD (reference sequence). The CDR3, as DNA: TGCGCCAGCAGTGATGGGACAGGACTGTTTTTT. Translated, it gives CASSDGTGLFF.

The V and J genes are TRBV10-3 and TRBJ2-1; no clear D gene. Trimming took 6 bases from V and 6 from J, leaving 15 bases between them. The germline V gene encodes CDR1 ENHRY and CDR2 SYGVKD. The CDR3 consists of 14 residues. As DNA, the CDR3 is TGTGCCATCAGCCGACACGATGGGTCCAATGAGCAGTTCTTC. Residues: CAISRHDGSNEQFF.

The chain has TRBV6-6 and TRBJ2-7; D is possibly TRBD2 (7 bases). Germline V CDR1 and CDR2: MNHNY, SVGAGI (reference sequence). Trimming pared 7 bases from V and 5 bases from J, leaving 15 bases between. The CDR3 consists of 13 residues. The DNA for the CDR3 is TGTGCCAGCATACCCTCGGGGGGCGACGAGCAGTACTTC. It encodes CASIPSGGDEQYF.

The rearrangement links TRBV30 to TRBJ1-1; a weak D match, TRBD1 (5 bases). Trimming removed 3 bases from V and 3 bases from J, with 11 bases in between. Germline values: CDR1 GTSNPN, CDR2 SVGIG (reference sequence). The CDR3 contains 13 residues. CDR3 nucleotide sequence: TGTGCCTGGAGACGTACCAGGGACACTGAAGCTTTCTTT. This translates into CAWRRTRDTEAFF.

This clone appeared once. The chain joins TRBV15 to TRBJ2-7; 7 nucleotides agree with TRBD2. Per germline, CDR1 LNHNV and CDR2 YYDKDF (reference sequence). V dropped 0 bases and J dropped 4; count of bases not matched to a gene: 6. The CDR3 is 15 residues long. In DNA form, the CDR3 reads TGTGCCACCAGCAGAGATCTAGCGGTAAATTACGAGCAGTACTTC. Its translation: CATSRDLAVNYEQYF.

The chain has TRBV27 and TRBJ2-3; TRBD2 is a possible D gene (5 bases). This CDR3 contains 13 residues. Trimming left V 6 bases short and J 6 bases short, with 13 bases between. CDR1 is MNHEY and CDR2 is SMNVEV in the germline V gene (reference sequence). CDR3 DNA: TGTGCCAGCAGACTTCCGGGCGGGGATACGCAGTATTTT. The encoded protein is CASRLPGGDTQYF.

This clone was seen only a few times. The CDR3 reads CASSQDINYSPLHF. The CDR3 nucleotides read TGCGCCAGCAGCCAAGACATCAACTATTCACCCCTCCACTTT. The chain employs TRBV4-3 and TRBJ1-6; D remains ambiguous. Germline-derived CDR1 and CDR2 are LGHNA and YSLEER. The CDR3 is 14 amino acids. Trimming pared 0 bases from V and 8 bases from J, leaving 8 bases between.

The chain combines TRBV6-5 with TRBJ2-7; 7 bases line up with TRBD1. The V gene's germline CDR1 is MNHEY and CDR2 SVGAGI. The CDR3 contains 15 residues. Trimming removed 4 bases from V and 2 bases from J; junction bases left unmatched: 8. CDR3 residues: CASSSPGQTTYEQYF. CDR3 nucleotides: TGTGCCAGCAGTTCACCGGGACAGACTACCTACGAGCAGTACTTC.

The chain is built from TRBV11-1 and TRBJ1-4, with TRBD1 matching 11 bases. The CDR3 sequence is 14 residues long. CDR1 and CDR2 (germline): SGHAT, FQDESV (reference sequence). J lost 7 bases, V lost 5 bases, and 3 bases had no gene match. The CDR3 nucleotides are TGTGCCAGCAGCCGCGGGACAGGGGGTGAAAAACTGTTTTTT. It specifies CASSRGTGGEKLFF.

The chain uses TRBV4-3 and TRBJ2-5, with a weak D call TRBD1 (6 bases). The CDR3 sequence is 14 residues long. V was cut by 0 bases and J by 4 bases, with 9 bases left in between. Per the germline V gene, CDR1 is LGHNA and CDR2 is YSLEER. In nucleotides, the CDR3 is TGCGCCAGCAGCCAAGATCAGGGGCGAGAGACCCAGTACTTC. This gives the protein CASSQDQGRETQYF.

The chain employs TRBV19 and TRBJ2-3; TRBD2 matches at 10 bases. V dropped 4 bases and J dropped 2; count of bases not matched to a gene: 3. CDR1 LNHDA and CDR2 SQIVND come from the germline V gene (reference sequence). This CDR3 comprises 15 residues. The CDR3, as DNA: TGTGCCAGTAGTAGGACTAGCGGACTCACAGATACGCAGTATTTT. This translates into CASSRTSGLTDTQYF.

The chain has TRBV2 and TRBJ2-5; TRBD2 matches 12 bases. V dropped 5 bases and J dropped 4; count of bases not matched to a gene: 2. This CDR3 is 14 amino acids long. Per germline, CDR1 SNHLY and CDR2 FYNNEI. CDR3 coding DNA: TGTGCCAGCAGTCCGGGACTAGCGGGAGAGACCCAGTACTTC. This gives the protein CASSPGLAGETQYF.

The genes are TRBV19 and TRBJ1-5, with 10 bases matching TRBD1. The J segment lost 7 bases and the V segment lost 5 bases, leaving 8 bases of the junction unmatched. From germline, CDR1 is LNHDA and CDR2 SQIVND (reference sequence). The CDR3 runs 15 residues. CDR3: CASSFGQGGEQPQHF. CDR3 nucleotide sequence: TGTGCCAGTAGTTTTGGACAGGGGGGGGAACAGCCCCAGCATTTT.

The CDR3 DNA is TGTGCCAGCAGCCAAGAAGTGCAGGGGGCCAATTCACCCCTCCACTTT. Its translation: CASSQEVQGANSPLHF. V usage is TRBV4-2 and J usage is TRBJ1-6; 8 bases agree with TRBD1. V lost 0 bases, J lost 7 bases, and 5 bases stayed unmatched. Germline V lookup: CDR1 LGHNA, CDR2 YNFKEQ. This CDR3 has 16 residues.

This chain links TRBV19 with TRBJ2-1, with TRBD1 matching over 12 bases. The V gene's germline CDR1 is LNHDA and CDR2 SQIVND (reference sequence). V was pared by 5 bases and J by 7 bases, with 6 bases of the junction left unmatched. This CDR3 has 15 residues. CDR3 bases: TGTGCCAGTAGTTTTGGGACAGGGGGCGGGAATGAGCAGTTCTTC. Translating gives CASSFGTGGGNEQFF.